A single sample is the source of the 25 T cell receptor beta chains below, sequenced in a study of shared clonotypes between healthy human individuals. TCRdb keeps only in-frame clones here, not all; method: immunoSEQ multiplex PCR. Here the sample spans approximately 95,000 clones, about two thirds being singletons. The specimen sequenced was memory CD8+ T cells sorted from blood. Subset: CD45RO+ cells pooled with CCR7-negative TemRA cells. The receptor source for this set is a man aged 25 to 45 in good health.

The chain uses TRBV9 and TRBJ2-1, with D perhaps matching TRBD2 (5 bases). This CDR3 region has 15 residues. The germline CDR1 and CDR2 sequences are SGDLS and YYNGEE. V was cut by 4 bases and J by 5 bases, with 16 bases left in between. The CDR3 loop is CASSLERYGDNEQFF. Here the CDR3 DNA reads TGTGCCAGCAGCTTAGAACGCTACGGGGACAATGAGCAGTTCTTC.

A single count supports this clone. The chain combines TRBV4-3 with TRBJ2-1; TRBD1 agrees at 12 bases. Germline values: CDR1 LGHNA, CDR2 YSLEER. J lost 4 bases, V lost 2 bases, and 3 bases had no gene match. This CDR3 contains 16 residues. The CDR3 spells CASSQRDRGLYNEQFF. CDR3 DNA: TGCGCCAGCAGCCAACGGGACAGGGGGCTTTACAATGAGCAGTTCTTC.

The chain links TRBV5-8 to TRBJ2-1; possibly TRBD2 for D (5 bases). Trimming left V 4 bases short and J 6 bases short, with 11 bases between. CDR1 is SGHTS and CDR2 is YDEGEE in the germline V gene. The CDR3 consists of 13 residues. CDR3: CASSLLAFNEQFF. The CDR3 nucleotides read TGTGCCAGCAGCCTTCTAGCCTTCAATGAGCAGTTCTTC.

The gene calls are TRBV5-6 and TRBJ1-1; TRBD1 is a possible D gene (6 bases). V was trimmed by 0 bases and J by 7 bases, leaving 13 bases between them. Germline values: CDR1 SGHDT, CDR2 YYEEEE. This CDR3 contains 14 residues. The CDR3 nucleotides read TGTGCCAGCAGCTTGGCCCTAATGGACAGTGAAGCTTTCTTT. Protein sequence: CASSLALMDSEAFF.

This chain connects TRBV27 to TRBJ2-1; D possibly corresponds to TRBD1 (5 bases). V was cut by 2 bases and J by 4 bases, with 9 bases left in between. This CDR3 has 14 amino acids. Germline-derived CDR1 and CDR2 are MNHEY and SMNVEV (reference sequence). CDR3 sequence: CASSLQSGYNEQFF. For the CDR3, the DNA is TGTGCCAGCAGTTTACAATCAGGGTACAATGAGCAGTTCTTC.

This clone is a singleton in its sample. The DNA for the CDR3 is TGTGCCAGCACCCTACATAGCGGGAGGGTTAGAGATACGCAGTATTTT. It is translated as CASTLHSGRVRDTQYF. The V call is TRBV27, the J call TRBJ2-3, with 11 bases identical to TRBD2. J lost 5 bases, V lost 7 bases, and 11 bases had no gene match. The CDR3 length is 16 residues. Looked up from germline, CDR1 is MNHEY and CDR2 is SMNVEV (reference sequence).

This chain joins TRBV6-1 and TRBJ2-7; a possible D gene is TRBD1 (6 bases). Germline-derived CDR1 and CDR2 are MNHNS and SASEGT. The V and J ends lost 4 bases and 2 bases respectively, with 15 bases between them. The CDR3 loop spans 15 amino acids. For the CDR3, the DNA is TGTGCCAGCAGTGCAGACAGACAGGAAGCCTACGAGCAGTACTTC. This sequence encodes CASSADRQEAYEQYF.

This sequence joins TRBV10-1 and TRBJ2-3; 10 bases match TRBD2. CDR1 and CDR2 (germline): WNHNN, SYGVQD (reference sequence). The J segment lost 4 bases and the V segment lost 3 bases, leaving 7 bases of the junction unmatched. The CDR3 has 16 amino acids. This chain's CDR3 is CASSELASGSPDTQYF. In DNA form, the CDR3 reads TGCGCCAGCAGTGAATTGGCTAGCGGGAGTCCAGATACGCAGTATTTT.

CDR3 residues: CASSPRTADTQYF. As DNA, the CDR3 is TGTGCCAGCTCACCACGGACAGCAGATACGCAGTATTTT. The chain carries TRBV18 and TRBJ2-3; perhaps TRBD1 as D (6 bases). CDR1 is KGHSH and CDR2 is LQKENI in the germline V gene. V shed 1 base and J shed 4 bases, with 6 bases lying between them. This CDR3 spans 13 amino acids.

This clone was recorded once. The rearrangement joins TRBV6-5 to TRBJ2-7; 7 bases map to TRBD1. V shed 7 bases and J 2 bases; nucleotides not matched to a gene: 11. Germline CDR1 reads MNHEY; CDR2 reads SVGAGI. The CDR3 covers 15 residues. This CDR3 is CASTERTGAAYEQYF. The CDR3 bases are TGTGCCAGCACCGAACGGACAGGCGCGGCCTACGAGCAGTACTTC.

The CDR3 here is CASSESQIHTGELFF. The DNA of the CDR3 is TGCGCCAGCAGTGAGTCGCAGATACACACCGGGGAGCTGTTTTTT. V and J are TRBV10-1 and TRBJ2-2; D not resolved. V was trimmed by 0 bases and J by 3 bases, leaving 8 bases between them. Germline V gene sequence: CDR1 WNHNN, CDR2 SYGVQD (reference sequence). The CDR3 covers 15 residues.

Ten or more counts support this clone. The sample holds other DNA sequences that translate to the same CDR3. The V call is TRBV9, the J call TRBJ2-7, with 7 bases that match TRBD2. The germline gives CDR1 SGDLS, CDR2 YYNGEE. The CDR3 contains 16 residues. The V gene end was trimmed by 0 bases and the J gene end by 4 bases; junction bases not matched to a gene: 10. The CDR3 DNA reads as TGTGCCAGCAGCGTAGGAGGAGGCCTAGCGGAGTACGAGCAGTACTTC. Its protein is CASSVGGGLAEYEQYF.

This clone was seen once. This chain connects TRBV7-6 to TRBJ2-1, with D maybe TRBD1 (5 bases). V lost 7 bases, J lost 16 bases, and 20 bases lay in between. The CDR3 contains 12 residues. Germline V gene data show CDR1 as SGHVS and CDR2 as FNYEAQ. CDR3 DNA: TGTGCCAGCACCCGTGGGTTAAGGGGTCATTTCTTC. It is translated as CASTRGLRGHFF.

J is TRBJ2-3 and V is TRBV19; TRBD1 is a possible D gene (6 bases). CDR3 size: 13 residues. The V and J ends lost 9 bases and 3 bases respectively, with 13 bases between them. Germline loops: CDR1 LNHDA, CDR2 SQIVND (reference sequence). The CDR3 loop reads CASAGTHTDTQYF. The CDR3 DNA reads as TGTGCCAGCGCCGGGACACATACAGATACGCAGTATTTT.

Of note for this clone: This likely traces to a read error, being one base from a far larger clone. The rearrangement links TRBV15 to TRBJ2-5, with 10 positions matching TRBD2. With 4 bases clipped from V and 9 bases from J, the junction kept 5 bases outside the gene matches. Germline values: CDR1 LNHNV, CDR2 YYDKDF (reference sequence). The CDR3 extends over 13 amino acids. In DNA form, the CDR3 reads TGTGCCACCAGCACAGCGGGAGGGGAGGCCCAGTACTTC. Encoded protein: CATSTAGGEAQYF.

The chain uses TRBV30 and TRBJ2-7, with 11 positions matching TRBD2. CDR3 size: 17 residues. Germline assignment: CDR1 GTSNPN and CDR2 SVGIG (reference sequence). J gave up 4 bases and V 6 bases, and 17 bases lay outside the gene matches. The CDR3 region is CACTPSGRSSRIYEQYF. DNA for the CDR3: TGTGCCTGCACCCCTAGCGGGAGGTCCTCAAGAATATACGAGCAGTACTTC. The whole variable domain, remainder taken from reference TRBV30 and TRBJ2-7, is SQTIHQWPATLVQPVGSPLSLECTVEGTSNPNLYWYRQAAGRGLQLLFYSVGIGQISSEVPQNLSASRPQDRQFILSSKKLLLSDSGFYLCACTPSGRSSRIYEQYFGPGTRLTVT.

This clone was detected a few times. The chain couples TRBV5-4 to TRBJ2-7, with D tentatively TRBD1 or TRBD2 (5 bases each). Germline CDR1 is SGHNT and CDR2 is YYREEE (reference sequence). This CDR3 has 15 residues. V lost 3 bases and J lost 0, with 13 bases in between. CDR3 amino acids: CASSSGTLDSYEQYF. The CDR3, as DNA: TGTGCCAGCAGCTCCGGGACCCTCGACTCCTACGAGCAGTACTTC.

The J gene is TRBJ2-7, the V gene TRBV9; the D gene is possibly TRBD2 (6 bases). The CDR3 is 14 amino acids. Per the germline V gene, CDR1 is SGDLS and CDR2 is YYNGEE. Trimming cost V 4 bases and J 0 bases, with 11 bases left between them. The CDR3, as DNA: TGTGCCAGCAGCTCCCACGGGAGCTCCTACGAGCAGTACTTC. It is translated as CASSSHGSSYEQYF.

Only a few counts were recorded for this clone. This CDR3 reads CASHIDRGRAAYEQYF. CDR3 in DNA: TGTGCCAGCCACATTGACAGGGGTCGAGCGGCATACGAGCAGTACTTC. The chain couples TRBV18 to TRBJ2-7, with 8 positions matching TRBD1. The J segment lost 4 bases and the V segment lost 8 bases, leaving 16 bases of the junction unmatched. The CDR3 is 16 amino acids. CDR1 is KGHSH and CDR2 is LQKENI in the germline V gene.

The J gene is TRBJ1-1, the V gene TRBV5-1, with no clear D. This CDR3 spans 11 amino acids. The ends were cut back, 2 bases at V and 14 bases at J, with 13 bases in the middle. Germline V lookup: CDR1 SGHRS, CDR2 YFSETQ. DNA for the CDR3: TGCGCCAGCAGCTTTGGTCTTAGGCGGTTCTTT. Its translation is CASSFGLRRFF.

V usage is TRBV6-5 and J usage is TRBJ2-5, with D uncertain. The J call may not be correct, given that the DNA end is closer to TRBJ2-7. Germline V gene lookup returns CDR1 MNHEY and CDR2 SVGAGI. This CDR3 spans 13 amino acids. CDR3 residues: CASSSVGSYEQYF. In DNA, the CDR3 is TGTGCCAGCAGCTCCGTCGGCTCCTACGAGCAGTACTTC.

The count of this clone is one. This rearrangement joins TRBV7-7 to TRBJ2-7; D gene unclear. Trimming stripped 3 bases from V and 3 bases from J, with 9 bases between. The CDR3 is made up of 13 amino acids. Germline CDR1 SSHAT, CDR2 FNYEAQ (reference sequence). The DNA for the CDR3 is TGTGCCAGCAGCTTCGGCGATCTCTACGAGCAGTACTTC. It encodes CASSFGDLYEQYF.

The chain employs TRBV7-9 and TRBJ2-6; D uncertain. V was shortened by 8 bases and J by 0 bases, with 20 bases between the two germline ends. The germline CDR1 and CDR2 sequences are SEHNR and FQNEAQ (reference sequence). The CDR3 consists of 18 residues. The CDR3, as DNA: TGTGCCAGCTCCTCGGCCGCAGGTGGAAGCTCTGGGGCCAACGTCCTGACTTTC. Its protein product is CASSSAAGGSSGANVLTF. Full variable domain (outside the CDR3, taken from reference TRBV7-9 and TRBJ2-6): DTGVSQNPRHKITKRGQNVTFRCDPISEHNRLYWYRQTLGQGPEFLTYFQNEAQLEKSRLLSDRFSAERPKGSFSTLEIQRTEQGDSAMYLCASSSAAGGSSGANVLTFGAGSRLTVL.

V gene TRBV28 combines with J gene TRBJ1-1, with D possibly TRBD1 on 5 matching bases. The CDR3 sequence is 16 residues long. In germline, CDR1 is MDHEN, CDR2 SYDVKM. Trimming stripped 5 bases from V and 6 bases from J, with 22 bases between. DNA for the CDR3: TGTGCCAGCAGTCTACGGGGGGAAGCTTCTGTCCCTGAAGCTTTCTTT. Translating it yields CASSLRGEASVPEAFF.

This clone has a handful of counts. The chain uses TRBV27 and TRBJ1-4; no clear D. With 0 bases removed from V and 2 bases from J, the gap between germline ends came to 10 bases. The CDR3 totals 16 residues. Germline CDR1 reads MNHEY; CDR2 reads SMNVEV (reference sequence). Here the CDR3 reads CASSLSSIPTNEKLFF. The CDR3 DNA sequence: TGTGCCAGCAGTTTATCGTCCATCCCCACTAATGAAAAACTGTTTTTT.